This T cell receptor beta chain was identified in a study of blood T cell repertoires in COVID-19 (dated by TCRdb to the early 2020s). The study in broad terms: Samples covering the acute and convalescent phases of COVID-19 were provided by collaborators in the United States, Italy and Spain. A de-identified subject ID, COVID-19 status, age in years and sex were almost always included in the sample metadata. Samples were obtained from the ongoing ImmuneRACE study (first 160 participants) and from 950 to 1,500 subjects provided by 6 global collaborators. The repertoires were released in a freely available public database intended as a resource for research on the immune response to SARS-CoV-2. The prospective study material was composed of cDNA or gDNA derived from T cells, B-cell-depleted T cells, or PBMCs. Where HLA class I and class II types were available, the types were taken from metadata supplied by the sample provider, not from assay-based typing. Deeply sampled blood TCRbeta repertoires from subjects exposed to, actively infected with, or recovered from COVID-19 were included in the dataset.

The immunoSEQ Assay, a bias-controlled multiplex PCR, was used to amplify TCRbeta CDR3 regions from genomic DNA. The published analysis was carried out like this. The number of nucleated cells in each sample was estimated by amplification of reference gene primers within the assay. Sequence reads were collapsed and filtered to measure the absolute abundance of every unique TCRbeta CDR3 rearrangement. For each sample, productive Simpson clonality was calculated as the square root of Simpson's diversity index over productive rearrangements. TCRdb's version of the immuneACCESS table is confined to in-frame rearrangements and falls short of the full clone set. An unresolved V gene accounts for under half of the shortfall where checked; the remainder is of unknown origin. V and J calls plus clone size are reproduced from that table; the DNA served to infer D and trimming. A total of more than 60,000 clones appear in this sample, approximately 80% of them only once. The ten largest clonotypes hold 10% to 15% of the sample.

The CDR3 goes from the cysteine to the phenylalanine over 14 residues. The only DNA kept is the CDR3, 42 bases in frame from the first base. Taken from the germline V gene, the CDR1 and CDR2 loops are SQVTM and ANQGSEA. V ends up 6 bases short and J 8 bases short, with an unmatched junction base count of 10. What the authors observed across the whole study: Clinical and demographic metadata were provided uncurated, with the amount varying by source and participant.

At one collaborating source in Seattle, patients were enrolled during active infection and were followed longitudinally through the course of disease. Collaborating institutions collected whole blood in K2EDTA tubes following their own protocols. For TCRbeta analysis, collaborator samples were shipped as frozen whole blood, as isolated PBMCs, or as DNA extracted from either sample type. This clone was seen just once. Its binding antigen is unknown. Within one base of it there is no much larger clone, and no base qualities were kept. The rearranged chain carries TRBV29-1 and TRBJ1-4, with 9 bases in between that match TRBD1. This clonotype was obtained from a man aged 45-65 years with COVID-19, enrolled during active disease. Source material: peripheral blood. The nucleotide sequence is TGCAGCGTCCGACCACAGGGGGCATCGGAAAAACTGTTTTTT. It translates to CSVRPQGASEKLFF.